The rows below give T cell receptor beta chains drawn from one sample of a study of blood T cell repertoires in COVID-19. Data came from immunoSEQ multiplex PCR; TCRdb stores just in-frame clones and leaves some out. This sample has approximately 130,000 clones; around three quarters occur once, and the top ten carry about a tenth. The sequencing input was peripheral blood. These receptors came from a human donor in a cohort sampled during active COVID-19. Both conserved end residues are part of each CDR3. Each record gives: V gene, J gene, clone size, D gene, CDR3 DNA, CDR3 protein. D genes are given only for firm matches. Clone sizes are given selectively: once, few, many, or a class where the clone is expanded.

TRBV9,TRBJ2-7,NA,TRBD1,TGTGCCAGCAGCTCCCGGGACAGGGGCACCTACGAGCAGTACTTC,CASSSRDRGTYEQYF
TRBV5-6,TRBJ1-5,NA,NA,TGTGCCAGCAGCCGGGGGGGATATAGCAATCAGCCCCAGCATTTT,CASSRGGYSNQPQHF
TRBV29-1,TRBJ2-2,NA,TRBD1,TGCAGCGTCCCAGGGGGCTCGGGCACCGGGGAGCTGTTTTTT,CSVPGGSGTGELFF
TRBV5-1,TRBJ2-7,NA,NA,TGCGCCAGCAGCGGGACTTTCTACGAGCAGTACTTC,CASSGTFYEQYF
TRBV6-5,TRBJ1-6,NA,TRBD1,TGTGCCAGCAGAACAGACAGGGGGCATTCACCCCTCCACTTT,CASRTDRGHSPLHF
TRBV2,TRBJ2-7,NA,NA,TGTGCCAGTAGCGCGCAGGCCTCCTACGAGCAGTACTTC,CASSAQASYEQYF
TRBV12-3/TRBV12-4,TRBJ2-7,few,NA,TGTGCCAGCAGTTTAGATACAGGGAACGAGCAGTACTTC,CASSLDTGNEQYF
TRBV7-9,TRBJ2-7,NA,NA,TGTGCCAGCGGACGGGACTACGAGCAGTACTTC,CASGRDYEQYF
TRBV11-2,TRBJ2-7,NA,TRBD2,TGTGCCAGCAGCTTAGGACTAGCGGGCTACGAGCAGTACTTC,CASSLGLAGYEQYF
TRBV5-5,TRBJ1-4,NA,NA,TGTGCCAGCAGCCCAACGGGAACCCTTAATGAAAAACTGTTTTTT,CASSPTGTLNEKLFF
TRBV5-4,TRBJ2-2,once,NA,TGTGCCAGCAGCTTGAGCTACCATAGCCCGACGGGGACCGGGGAGCTGTTTTTT,CASSLSYHSPTGTGELFF
TRBV27,TRBJ2-6,NA,NA,TGTGCCAGCAGTCAACAGGGAGCTGGGGCCAACGTCCTGACTTTC,CASSQQGAGANVLTF